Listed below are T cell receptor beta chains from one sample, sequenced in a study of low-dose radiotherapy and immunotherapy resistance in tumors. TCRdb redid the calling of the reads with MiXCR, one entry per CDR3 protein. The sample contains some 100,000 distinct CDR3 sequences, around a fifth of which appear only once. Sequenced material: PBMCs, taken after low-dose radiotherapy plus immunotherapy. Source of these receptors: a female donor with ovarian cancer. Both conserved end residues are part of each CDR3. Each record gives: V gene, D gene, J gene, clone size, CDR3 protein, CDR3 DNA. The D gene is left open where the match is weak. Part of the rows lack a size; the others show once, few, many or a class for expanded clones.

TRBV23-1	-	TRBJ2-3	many	CASSQINGHAGGTDTQYF	TGCGCCAGCAGTCAGATAAACGGACACGCAGGGGGCACAGATACGCAGTATTTT
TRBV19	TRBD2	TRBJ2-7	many	CASSRTSGRNEQYF	TGTGCCAGTAGTCGGACTAGCGGGAGGAACGAGCAGTACTTC
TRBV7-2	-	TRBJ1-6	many	CASSPLGRSSYNSPLHF	TGTGCCAGCAGCCCACTAGGACGGAGCTCCTATAATTCACCCCTCCACTTT
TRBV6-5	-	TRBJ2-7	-	CASREDRYSYEQYF	TGTGCCAGCAGGGAAGACAGGTACTCCTACGAGCAGTACTTC
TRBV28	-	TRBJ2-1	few	CASRDFNEQFF	TGTGCCAGCCGCGACTTCAATGAGCAGTTCTTC
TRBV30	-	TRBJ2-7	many	CAWSSSWTYEQYF	TGTGCCTGGAGTTCCTCGTGGACCTACGAGCAGTACTTC
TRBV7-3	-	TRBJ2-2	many	CASSPRRPGELFF	TGTGCCAGCAGCCCACGTAGGCCCGGGGAGCTGTTTTTT
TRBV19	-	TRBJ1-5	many	CASSHRLGNQPQHF	TGTGCCAGTAGTCACCGGCTTGGTAATCAGCCCCAGCATTTT
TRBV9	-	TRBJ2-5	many	CASSEGVRETQYF	TGTGCCAGCAGCGAGGGGGTTCGGGAGACCCAGTACTTC
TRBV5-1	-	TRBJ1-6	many	CASSLNPVRRNSPLHF	TGCGCCAGCAGCTTGAATCCAGTTAGGCGGAATTCACCCCTCCACTTT
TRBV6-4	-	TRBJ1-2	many	CASSERWGAPDGYTF	TGTGCCAGCAGTGAACGGTGGGGGGCTCCGGATGGCTACACCTTC
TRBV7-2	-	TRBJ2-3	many	CASSLDLYREHSTDTQYF	TGTGCCAGCAGCTTAGACCTTTACAGGGAACATAGCACAGATACGCAGTATTTT
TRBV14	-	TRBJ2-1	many	CASSKLGEQRTEQFF	TGTGCCAGCAGCAAACTCGGGGAACAGCGGACCGAGCAGTTCTTC
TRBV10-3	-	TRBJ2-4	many	CAIGPQGGDIHYF	TGTGCCATCGGGCCCCAAGGAGGGGACATTCATTACTTC
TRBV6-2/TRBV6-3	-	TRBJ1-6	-	CASSENPRGHSPLHF	TGTGCCAGCAGTGAAAATCCTAGGGGCCACTCACCCCTCCACTTT
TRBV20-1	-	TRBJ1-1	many	CSAREPGRTGAFF	TGCAGTGCTAGAGAACCGGGGAGGACTGGAGCTTTCTTT
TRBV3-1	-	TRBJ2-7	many	CASRPTGALYEQYF	TGTGCCAGCAGGCCCACCGGGGCTCTTTACGAGCAGTACTTC
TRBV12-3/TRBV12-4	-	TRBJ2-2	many	CASSITGSINTGELFF	TGTGCCAGCAGTATAACCGGGTCCATAAACACCGGGGAGCTGTTTTTT
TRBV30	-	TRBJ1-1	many	CAWSVQSMAEAFF	TGTGCCTGGAGTGTACAGTCCATGGCTGAAGCTTTCTTT
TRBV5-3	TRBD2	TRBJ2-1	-	CASSITSGSYNEQFF	TGTGCCAGCAGCATAACTAGCGGGAGTTACAATGAGCAGTTCTTC
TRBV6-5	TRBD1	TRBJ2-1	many	CASSTRGQGHNEQFF	TGTGCCAGCAGTACGCGGGGACAGGGACACAATGAGCAGTTCTTC
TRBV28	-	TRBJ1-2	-	CASTTSGAGLGYTF	TGTGCCAGCACTACCTCGGGGGCGGGGTTGGGCTACACCTTC
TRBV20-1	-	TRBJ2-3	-	CSAPRGAASTDTQYF	TGCAGTGCCCCCCGGGGTGCGGCTAGCACAGATACGCAGTATTTT
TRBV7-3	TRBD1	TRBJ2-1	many	CASSASSGGRDEQFF	TGTGCCAGCAGCGCATCTTCAGGGGGTCGCGATGAGCAGTTCTTC
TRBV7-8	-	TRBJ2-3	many	CASSYARPSSYTQYF	TGTGCCAGCAGCTACGCGAGACCCAGCTCCTATACGCAGTATTTT
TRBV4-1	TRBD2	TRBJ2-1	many	CASSLAGGNNEQFF	TGCGCCAGCAGCCTAGCGGGAGGGAACAATGAGCAGTTCTTC
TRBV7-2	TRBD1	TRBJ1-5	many	CASSLAGTGRDNQPQHF	TGTGCCAGCAGCTTAGCCGGGACAGGGAGGGACAATCAGCCCCAGCATTTT
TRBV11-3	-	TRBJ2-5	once	CASTIAVRPETQYF	TGTGCCAGCACAATAGCGGTCAGGCCAGAGACCCAGTACTTC
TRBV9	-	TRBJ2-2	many	CASSVLENTGELFF	TGTGCCAGCAGCGTACTCGAGAACACCGGGGAGCTGTTTTTT
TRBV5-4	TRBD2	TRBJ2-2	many	CASSIPGLNTGELFF	TGTGCCAGCAGCATACCGGGACTAAACACCGGGGAGCTGTTTTTT
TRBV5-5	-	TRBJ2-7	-	CASSQGPAGGNEQYF	TGTGCCAGCAGCCAGGGGCCGGCAGGGGGGAACGAGCAGTACTTC
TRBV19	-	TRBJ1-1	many	CASSIAPSGPSLNTEAFF	TGTGCCAGTAGTATAGCCCCTTCAGGGCCTTCCCTGAACACTGAAGCTTTCTTT
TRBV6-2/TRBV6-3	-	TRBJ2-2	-	CASSRDPAVGVTGELFF	TGTGCCAGCAGTCGAGACCCCGCGGTCGGGGTCACCGGGGAGCTGTTTTTT
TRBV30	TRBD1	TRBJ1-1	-	CAWKGPTGGHEAFF	TGTGCCTGGAAGGGCCCAACAGGGGGCCACGAAGCTTTCTTT
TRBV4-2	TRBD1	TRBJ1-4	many	CASSQDPGQGKKLFF	TGTGCCAGCAGCCAAGATCCGGGACAGGGTAAAAAACTGTTTTTT
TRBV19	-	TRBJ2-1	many	CASSIIGGGHNEQFF	TGTGCCAGTAGTATTATCGGGGGAGGTCATAATGAGCAGTTCTTC
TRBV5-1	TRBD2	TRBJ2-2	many	CASSAPSGRTGELFF	TGCGCCAGCAGCGCCCCTAGCGGGAGGACCGGGGAGCTGTTTTTT
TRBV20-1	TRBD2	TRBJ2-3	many	CSASRSGTSGTDTQYF	TGCAGTGCTAGTAGGTCCGGGACTAGCGGGACAGATACGCAGTATTTT
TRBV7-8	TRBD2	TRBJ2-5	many	CASSLEVPGGLAASRETQYF	TGTGCCAGCAGCTTAGAGGTCCCTGGGGGACTAGCGGCCTCGCGGGAGACCCAGTACTTC
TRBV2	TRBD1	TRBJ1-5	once	CASSEWGQRNQPQHF	TGTGCCAGCAGTGAATGGGGACAGCGCAATCAGCCCCAGCATTTT
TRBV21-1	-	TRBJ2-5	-	CASRDPGSETQYF	TGTGCCAGCAGAGACCCGGGGTCGGAGACCCAGTACTTC
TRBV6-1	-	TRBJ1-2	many	CASSEGDGRELNYGYTF	TGTGCCAGCAGTGAAGGCGACGGGAGGGAACTTAACTATGGCTACACCTTC
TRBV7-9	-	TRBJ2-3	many	CASSLGRLGDLTDTQYF	TGTGCCAGCAGCTTAGGGAGATTAGGGGACCTCACAGATACGCAGTATTTT
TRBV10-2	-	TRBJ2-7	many	CATSGASGEQYF	TGCGCCACCTCGGGGGCTAGCGGCGAGCAGTACTTC
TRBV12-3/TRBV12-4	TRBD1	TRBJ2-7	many	CASSLTGREQYF	TGTGCCAGCAGTTTGACAGGGCGGGAGCAGTACTTC
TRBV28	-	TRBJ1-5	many	CASTPLSGRDYTNQPQHF	TGTGCCAGTACCCCTCTTTCGGGACGGGATTATACCAATCAGCCCCAGCATTTT
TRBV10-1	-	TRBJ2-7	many	CAGCYPVSSYEQYF	TGCGCCGGCTGCTATCCGGTGTCCTCCTACGAGCAGTACTTC
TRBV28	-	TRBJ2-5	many	CASSSNGGRYQETQYF	TGTGCCAGCAGCTCTAACGGGGGACGGTACCAAGAGACCCAGTACTTC
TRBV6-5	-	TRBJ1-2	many	CASSYSGGRSGYTF	TGTGCCAGCAGTTACTCAGGGGGGCGGAGCGGCTACACCTTC
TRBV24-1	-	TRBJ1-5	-	CATSEGLPNQPQHF	TGTGCCACCAGTGAAGGGTTGCCCAATCAGCCCCAGCATTTT
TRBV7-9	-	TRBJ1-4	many	CASSLRQANEKLFF	TGTGCCAGCAGCTTAAGACAAGCAAATGAAAAACTGTTTTTT
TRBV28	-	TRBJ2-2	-	CASSFTAGDITGELFF	TGTGCCAGCAGTTTCACGGCGGGGGACATCACCGGGGAGCTGTTTTTT
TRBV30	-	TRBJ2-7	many	CAWRNSHEQYF	TGTGCCTGGCGCAACTCGCACGAGCAGTACTTC
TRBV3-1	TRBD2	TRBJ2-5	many	CASSQDFSGGGETQYF	TGTGCCAGCAGCCAAGATTTTAGCGGGGGCGGGGAGACCCAGTACTTC
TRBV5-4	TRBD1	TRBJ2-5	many	CASGTGGQETQYF	TGTGCCAGCGGGACAGGGGGCCAAGAGACCCAGTACTTC
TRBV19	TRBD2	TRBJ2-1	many	CASSPSGRAGYEQFF	TGTGCCAGTAGTCCTAGCGGGAGGGCCGGTTATGAGCAGTTCTTC
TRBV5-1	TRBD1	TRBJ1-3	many	CASSPNRGGGNTIYF	TGCGCCAGCAGCCCGAACAGGGGCGGCGGAAACACCATATATTTT
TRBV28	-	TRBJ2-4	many	CASSLGGALGAKNIQYF	TGTGCCAGCAGTTTAGGGGGGGCCCTGGGAGCCAAAAACATTCAGTACTTC
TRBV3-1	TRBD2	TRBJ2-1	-	CASSASGLGANEQFF	TGTGCCAGCAGCGCCTCGGGACTAGGGGCCAATGAGCAGTTCTTC